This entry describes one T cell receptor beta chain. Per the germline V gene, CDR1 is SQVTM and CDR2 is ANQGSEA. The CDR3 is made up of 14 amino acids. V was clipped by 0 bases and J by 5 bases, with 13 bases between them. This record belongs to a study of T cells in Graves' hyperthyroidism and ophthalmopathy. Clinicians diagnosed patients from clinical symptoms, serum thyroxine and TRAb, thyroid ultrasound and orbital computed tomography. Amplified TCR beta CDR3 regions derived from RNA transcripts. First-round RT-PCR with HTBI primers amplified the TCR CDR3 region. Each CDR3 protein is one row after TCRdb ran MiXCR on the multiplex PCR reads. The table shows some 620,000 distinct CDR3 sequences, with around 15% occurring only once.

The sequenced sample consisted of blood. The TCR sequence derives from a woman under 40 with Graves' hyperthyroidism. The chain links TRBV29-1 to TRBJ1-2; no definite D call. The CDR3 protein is CSVEERGGWYGYTF. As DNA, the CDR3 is TGCAGCGTTGAAGAACGAGGAGGGTGGTATGGCTACACCTTC.